The present TCR beta chain was sequenced within a study of cytomegalovirus exposure and HLA in healthy donors. This CDR3 spans 18 amino acids. Whole-study results and caveats: In an earlier analysis, productive rearrangement rates for most beta V segments clustered near 87% or 30%. Most TCR sequences proved rare, with some public TCRs found in many donors.

In this sample, this clone turned up many times. Its antigen is not identified. Researchers ran the PCR with 60 Vbeta and 13 Jbeta primers. In the authors' workflow: About 83 million unique TCR beta chains, roughly 11 million shared, were counted in a later analysis. The protocol was immunoSEQ multiplex PCR, while the TCRdb copy is restricted to in-frame clones and leaves out a portion. That table supplies the V and J calls and clone size; D and trimming were determined from the DNA. This repertoire shows 150,000 or so clones, 70% to 85% found once; its top ten account for under 2.5%. The receptor's source is a man under 40 in good health and CMV-seronegative. The J gene is TRBJ1-1, the V gene TRBV21-1; the table's TRBD1 call for D was not verified on the DNA. TRBV21-1 represents a pseudogene. Sequenced sample: PBMCs. CDR3 region: CASSKAGQGTVVNTEAFF. In DNA, the CDR3 is TGTGCCAGCAGCAAAGCCGGACAGGGGACGGTCGTGAACACTGAAGCTTTCTTT.